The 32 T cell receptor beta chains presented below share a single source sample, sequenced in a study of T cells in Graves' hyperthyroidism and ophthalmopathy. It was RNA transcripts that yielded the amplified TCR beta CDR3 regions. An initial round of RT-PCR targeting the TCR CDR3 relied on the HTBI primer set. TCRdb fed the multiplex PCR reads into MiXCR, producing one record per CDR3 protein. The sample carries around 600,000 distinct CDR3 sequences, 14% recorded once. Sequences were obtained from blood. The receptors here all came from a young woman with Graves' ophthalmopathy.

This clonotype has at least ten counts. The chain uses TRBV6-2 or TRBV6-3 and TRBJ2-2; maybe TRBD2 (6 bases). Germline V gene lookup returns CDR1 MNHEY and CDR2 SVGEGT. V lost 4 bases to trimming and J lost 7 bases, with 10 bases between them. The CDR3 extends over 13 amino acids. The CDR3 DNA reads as TGTGCCAGCAGTTGGAGGGCCGTCGGGGAGCTGTTTTTT. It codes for CASSWRAVGELFF.

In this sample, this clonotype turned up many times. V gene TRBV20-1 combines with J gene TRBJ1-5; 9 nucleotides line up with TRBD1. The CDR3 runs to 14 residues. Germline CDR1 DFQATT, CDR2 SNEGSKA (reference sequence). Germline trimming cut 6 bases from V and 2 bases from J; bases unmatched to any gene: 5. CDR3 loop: CSASRTGGNQPQHF. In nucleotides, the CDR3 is TGCAGTGCCAGTCGGACAGGGGGCAATCAGCCCCAGCATTTT.

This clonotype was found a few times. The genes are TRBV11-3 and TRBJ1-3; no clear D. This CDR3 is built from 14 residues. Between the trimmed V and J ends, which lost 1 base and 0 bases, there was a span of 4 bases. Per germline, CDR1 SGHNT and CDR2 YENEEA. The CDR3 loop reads CASSLVFSGNTIYF. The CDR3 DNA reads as TGTGCCAGCAGCTTAGTTTTCTCTGGAAACACCATATATTTT.

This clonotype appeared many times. This CDR3 is CASSTGTGGNFSYEQYF. The CDR3 nucleotides read TGTGCCAGCAGTACCGGGACAGGGGGCAATTTCTCCTACGAGCAGTACTTC. The rearrangement joins TRBV2 to TRBJ2-7; the match to TRBD1 covers 12 bases. The CDR3 contains 17 residues. Trimming cost V 5 bases and J 0 bases; bases outside gene matches: 8. In germline, CDR1 is SNHLY, CDR2 FYNNEI.

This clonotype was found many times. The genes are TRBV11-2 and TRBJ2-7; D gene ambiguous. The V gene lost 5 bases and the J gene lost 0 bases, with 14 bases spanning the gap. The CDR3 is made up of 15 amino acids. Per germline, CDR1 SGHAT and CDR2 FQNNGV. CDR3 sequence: CASSRPLHSSYEQYF. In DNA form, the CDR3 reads TGTGCCAGCAGCCGTCCCCTTCATAGCTCCTACGAGCAGTACTTC.

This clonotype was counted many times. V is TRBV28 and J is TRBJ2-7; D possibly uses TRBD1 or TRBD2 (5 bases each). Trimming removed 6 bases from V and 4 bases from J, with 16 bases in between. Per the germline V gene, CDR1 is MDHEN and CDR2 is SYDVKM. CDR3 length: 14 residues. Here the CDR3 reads CASRPGTARYEQYF. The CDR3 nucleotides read TGTGCCAGCAGGCCAGGGACGGCGCGTTACGAGCAGTACTTC.

CDR3 sequence: CASSERGDGTEAFF. CDR3 nucleotide sequence: TGTGCCAGCAGTGAACGGGGGGACGGAACTGAAGCTTTCTTT. This chain joins TRBV6-1 and TRBJ1-1; TRBD1 is a possible D gene (5 bases). The V gene lost 2 bases and the J gene lost 5 bases, with 12 bases spanning the gap. Germline lookup yields CDR1 MNHNS and CDR2 SASEGT. This CDR3 is 14 amino acids long.

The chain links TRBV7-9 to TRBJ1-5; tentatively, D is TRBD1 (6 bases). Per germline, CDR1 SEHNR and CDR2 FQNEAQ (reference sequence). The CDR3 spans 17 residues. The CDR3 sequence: CVISNLGGGGGNQPQHF. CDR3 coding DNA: TGTGTCATCAGCAACCTCGGGGGCGGGGGTGGCAATCAGCCCCAGCATTTT.

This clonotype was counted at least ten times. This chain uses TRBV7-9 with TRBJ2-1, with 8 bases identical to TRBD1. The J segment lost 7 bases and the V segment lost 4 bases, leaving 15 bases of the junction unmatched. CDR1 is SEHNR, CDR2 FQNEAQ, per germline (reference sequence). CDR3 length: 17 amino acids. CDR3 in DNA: TGTGCCAGCAGCTCCCGGCCGGGCGGACAGGGTAGAAATGAGCAGTTCTTC. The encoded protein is CASSSRPGGQGRNEQFF.

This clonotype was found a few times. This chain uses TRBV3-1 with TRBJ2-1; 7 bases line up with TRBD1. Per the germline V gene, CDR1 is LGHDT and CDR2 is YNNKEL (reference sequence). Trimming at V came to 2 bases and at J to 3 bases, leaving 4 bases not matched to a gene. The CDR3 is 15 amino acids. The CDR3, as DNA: TGTGCCAGCAGCCAAATAGGGGGCTTCTACAATGAGCAGTTCTTC. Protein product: CASSQIGGFYNEQFF.

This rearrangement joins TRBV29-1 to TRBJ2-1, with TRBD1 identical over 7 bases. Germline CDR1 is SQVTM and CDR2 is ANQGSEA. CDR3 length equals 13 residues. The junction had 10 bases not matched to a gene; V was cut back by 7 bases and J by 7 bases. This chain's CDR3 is CSAVRGTANEQFF. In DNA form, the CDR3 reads TGCAGCGCTGTGCGTGGGACAGCGAATGAGCAGTTCTTC.

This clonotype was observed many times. The CDR3 region is CASSYGTPRWAQYF. The CDR3 DNA follows: TGTGCCAGCAGTTACGGGACTCCTCGTTGGGCGCAGTACTTC. This chain connects TRBV6-2 or TRBV6-3 to TRBJ2-7; D possibly corresponds to TRBD2 (6 bases). CDR3 size: 14 residues. Trimming removed 2 bases from V and 9 bases from J, with 17 bases in between. Looked up from germline, CDR1 is MNHEY and CDR2 is SVGEGT.

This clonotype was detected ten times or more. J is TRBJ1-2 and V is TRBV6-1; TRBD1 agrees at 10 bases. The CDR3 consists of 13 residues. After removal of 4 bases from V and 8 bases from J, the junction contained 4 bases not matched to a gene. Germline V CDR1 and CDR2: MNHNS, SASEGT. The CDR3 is CASSVDRGKGYTF. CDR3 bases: TGTGCCAGCAGTGTGGACAGGGGGAAAGGCTACACCTTC.

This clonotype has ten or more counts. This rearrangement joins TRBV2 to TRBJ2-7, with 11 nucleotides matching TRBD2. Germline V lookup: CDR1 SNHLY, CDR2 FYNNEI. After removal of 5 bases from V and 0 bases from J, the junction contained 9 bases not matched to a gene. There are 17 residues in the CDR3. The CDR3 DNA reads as TGTGCCAGCAGTCCTAGACTAGCGGGATTACTCTCCTACGAGCAGTACTTC. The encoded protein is CASSPRLAGLLSYEQYF. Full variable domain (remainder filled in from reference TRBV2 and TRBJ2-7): EPEVTQTPSHQVTQMGQEVILRCVPISNHLYFYWYRQILGQKVEFLVSFYNNEISEKSEIFDDQFSVERPDGSNFTLKIRSTKLEDSAMYFCASSPRLAGLLSYEQYFGPGTRLTVT.

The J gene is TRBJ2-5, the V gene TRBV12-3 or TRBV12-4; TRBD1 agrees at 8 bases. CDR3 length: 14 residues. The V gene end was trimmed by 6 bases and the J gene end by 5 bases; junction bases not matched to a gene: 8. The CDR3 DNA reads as TGTGCCAGCAGGCTCGGACAGGGTGGGGAGACCCAGTACTTC. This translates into CASRLGQGGETQYF.

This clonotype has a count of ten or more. The CDR3 is CASSSGQHDTQYF. For the CDR3, the DNA is TGTGCCAGCAGTTCGGGACAGCACGATACGCAGTATTTT. The chain links TRBV12-3 or TRBV12-4 to TRBJ2-3; 7 bases match TRBD1. Losses at the gene ends were 4 bases for V and 6 bases for J; bases not matched to a gene: 4. This CDR3 region has 13 residues.

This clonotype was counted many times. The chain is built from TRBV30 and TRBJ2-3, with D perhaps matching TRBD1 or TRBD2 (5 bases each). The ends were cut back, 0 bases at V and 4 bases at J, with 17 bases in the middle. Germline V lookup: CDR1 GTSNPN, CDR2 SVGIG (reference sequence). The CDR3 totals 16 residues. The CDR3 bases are TGTGCCTGGAGTGTTGGGGACGCCAGACGGCCAGATACGCAGTATTTT. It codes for CAWSVGDARRPDTQYF.

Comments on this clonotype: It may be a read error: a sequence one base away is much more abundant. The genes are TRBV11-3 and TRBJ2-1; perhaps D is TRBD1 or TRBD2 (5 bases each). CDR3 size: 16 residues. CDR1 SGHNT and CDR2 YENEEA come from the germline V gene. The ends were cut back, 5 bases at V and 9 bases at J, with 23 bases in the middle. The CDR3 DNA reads TGTGCCAGCAGCGGCGGGTTGAACAGGTGTAGACGTGAGCAGTTCTTC. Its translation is CASSGGLNRCRREQFF.

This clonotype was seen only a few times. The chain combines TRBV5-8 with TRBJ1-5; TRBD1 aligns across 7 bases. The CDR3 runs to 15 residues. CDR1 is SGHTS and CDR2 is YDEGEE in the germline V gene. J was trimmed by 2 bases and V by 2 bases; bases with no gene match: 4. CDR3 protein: CASSLQGSGNQPQHF. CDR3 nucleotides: TGTGCCAGCAGCTTACAGGGGTCTGGCAATCAGCCCCAGCATTTT. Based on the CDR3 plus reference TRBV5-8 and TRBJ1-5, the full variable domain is EAGVTQSPTHLIKTRGQQATLRCSPISGHTSVYWYQQALGLGLQFLLWYDEGEERNRGNFPPRFSGRQFPNYSSELNVNALELEDSALYLCASSLQGSGNQPQHFGDGTRLSIL.

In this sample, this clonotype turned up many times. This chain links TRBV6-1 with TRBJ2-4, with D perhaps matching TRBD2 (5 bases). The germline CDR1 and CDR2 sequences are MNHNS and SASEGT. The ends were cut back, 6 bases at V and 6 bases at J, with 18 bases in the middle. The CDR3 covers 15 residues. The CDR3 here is CASSETPTTRNIQYF. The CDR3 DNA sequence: TGTGCCAGCAGCGAAACCCCGACTACTAGAAACATTCAGTACTTC.

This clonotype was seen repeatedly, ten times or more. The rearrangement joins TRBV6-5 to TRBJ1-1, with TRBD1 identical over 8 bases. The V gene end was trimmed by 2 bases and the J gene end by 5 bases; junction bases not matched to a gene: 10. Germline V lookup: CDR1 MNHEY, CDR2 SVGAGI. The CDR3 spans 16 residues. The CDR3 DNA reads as TGTGCCAGCAGTTACGTTGACAGGGGAAGGGGAACTGAAGCTTTCTTT. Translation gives CASSYVDRGRGTEAFF.

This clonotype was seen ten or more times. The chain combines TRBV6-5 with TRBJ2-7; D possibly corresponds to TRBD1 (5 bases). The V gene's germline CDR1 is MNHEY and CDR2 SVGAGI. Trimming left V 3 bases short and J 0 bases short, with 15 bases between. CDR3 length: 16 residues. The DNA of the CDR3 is TGTGCCAGCAGTTATCTCCCGGCAGGGCGCTCCTACGAGCAGTACTTC. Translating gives CASSYLPAGRSYEQYF.

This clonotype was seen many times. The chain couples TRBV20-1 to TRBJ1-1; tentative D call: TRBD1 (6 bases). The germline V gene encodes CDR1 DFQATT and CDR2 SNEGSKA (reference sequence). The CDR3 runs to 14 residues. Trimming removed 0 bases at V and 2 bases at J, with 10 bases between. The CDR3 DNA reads TGCAGTGCTAGAGACCCCAGGGGTAACACTGAAGCTTTCTTT. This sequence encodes CSARDPRGNTEAFF.

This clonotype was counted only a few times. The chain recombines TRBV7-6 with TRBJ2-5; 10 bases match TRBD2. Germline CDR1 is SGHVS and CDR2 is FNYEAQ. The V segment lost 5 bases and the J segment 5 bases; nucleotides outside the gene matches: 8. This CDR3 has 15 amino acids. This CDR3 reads CASSRSGRAGETQYF. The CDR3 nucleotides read TGTGCCAGCAGCCGGAGCGGGAGGGCGGGGGAGACCCAGTACTTC. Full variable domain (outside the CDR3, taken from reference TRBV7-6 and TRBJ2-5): GAGVSQSPRYKVTKRGQDVALRCDPISGHVSLYWYRQALGQGPEFLTYFNYEAQQDKSGLPNDRFSAERPEGSISTLTIQRTEQRDSAMYRCASSRSGRAGETQYFGPGTRLLVL.

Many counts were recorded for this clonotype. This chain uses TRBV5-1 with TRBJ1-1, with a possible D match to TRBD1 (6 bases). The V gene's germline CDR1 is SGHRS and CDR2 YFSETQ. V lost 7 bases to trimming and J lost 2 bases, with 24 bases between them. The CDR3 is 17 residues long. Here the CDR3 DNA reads TGCGCCAGCCGAAAAACAGGGAGGTCGGCCGTAAACACTGAAGCTTTCTTT. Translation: CASRKTGRSAVNTEAFF.

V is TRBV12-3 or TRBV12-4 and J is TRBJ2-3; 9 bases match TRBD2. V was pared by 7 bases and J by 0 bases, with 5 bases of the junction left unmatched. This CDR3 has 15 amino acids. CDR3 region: CASTLGTSSTDTQYF. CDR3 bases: TGTGCCAGCACCCTGGGGACTAGCAGCACAGATACGCAGTATTTT.

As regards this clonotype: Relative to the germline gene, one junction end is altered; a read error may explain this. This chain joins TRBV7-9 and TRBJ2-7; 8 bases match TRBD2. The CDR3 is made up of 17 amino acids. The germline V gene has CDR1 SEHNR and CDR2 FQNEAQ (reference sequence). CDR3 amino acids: CASSQVLSGSSSYEQYF. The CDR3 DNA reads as TGCGCCAGCAGCCAAGTCCTCAGCGGGAGCTCCTCCTACGAGCAGTACTTC. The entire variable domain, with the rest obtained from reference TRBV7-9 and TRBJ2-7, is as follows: DTGVSQNPRHKITKRGQNVTFRCDPISEHNRLYWYRQTLGQGPEFLTYFQNEAQLEKSRLLSDRFSAERPKGSFSTLEIQRTEQGDSAMYLCASSQVLSGSSSYEQYFGPGTRLTVT.

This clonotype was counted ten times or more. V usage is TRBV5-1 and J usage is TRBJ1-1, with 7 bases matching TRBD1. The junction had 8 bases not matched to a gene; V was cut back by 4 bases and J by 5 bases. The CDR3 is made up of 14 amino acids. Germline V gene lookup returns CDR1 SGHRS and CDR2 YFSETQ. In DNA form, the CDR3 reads TGCGCCAGCAGCAGGGGACAGCCCAAAACTGAAGCTTTCTTT. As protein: CASSRGQPKTEAFF.

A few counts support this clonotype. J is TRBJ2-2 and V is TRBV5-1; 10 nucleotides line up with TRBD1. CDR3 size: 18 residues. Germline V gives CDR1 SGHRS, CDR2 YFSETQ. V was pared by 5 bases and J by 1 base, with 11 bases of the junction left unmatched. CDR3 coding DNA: TGCGCCAGCAGTTATAGACAGGGGGCTCGAATGAACACCGGGGAGCTGTTTTTT. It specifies CASSYRQGARMNTGELFF. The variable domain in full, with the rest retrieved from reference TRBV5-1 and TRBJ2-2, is KAGVTQTPRYLIKTRGQQVTLSCSPISGHRSVSWYQQTPGQGLQFLFEYFSETQRNKGNFPGRFSGRQFSNSRSEMNVSTLELGDSALYLCASSYRQGARMNTGELFFGEGSRLTVL.

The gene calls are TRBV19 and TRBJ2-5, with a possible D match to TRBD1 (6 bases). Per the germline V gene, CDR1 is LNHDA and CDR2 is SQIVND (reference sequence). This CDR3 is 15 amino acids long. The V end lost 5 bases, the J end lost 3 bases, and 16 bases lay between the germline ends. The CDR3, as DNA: TGTGCCAGTAGTGTCGGGCCCTCAGGGGAAGAGACCCAGTACTTC. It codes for CASSVGPSGEETQYF.

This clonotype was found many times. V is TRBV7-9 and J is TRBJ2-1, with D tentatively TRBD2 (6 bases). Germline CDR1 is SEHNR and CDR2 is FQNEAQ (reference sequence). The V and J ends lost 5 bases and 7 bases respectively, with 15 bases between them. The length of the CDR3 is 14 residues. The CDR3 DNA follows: TGTGCCAGCAGCGGAATACGGGAGAGGAATGAGCAGTTCTTC. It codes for CASSGIRERNEQFF.

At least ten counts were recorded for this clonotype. The CDR3 reads CASSRGQGVVPLHF. CDR3 nucleotides: TGTGCCAGCAGCAGGGGACAGGGGGTCGTGCCCCTCCACTTT. The V call is TRBV2, the J call TRBJ1-6, with TRBD1 identical over 11 bases. This CDR3 contains 14 residues. Unmatched junction bases numbered 8, after V lost 6 bases and J lost 13 bases. Per the germline V gene, CDR1 is SNHLY and CDR2 is FYNNEI.